The 13 T cell receptor beta chains listed next were all sequenced from one sample in a study of blood T cell repertoires in COVID-19. Clones were read by immunoSEQ multiplex PCR, and TCRdb kept only the in-frame ones, dropping some. The sample holds 140,000 or so clones, over 60% seen once. The sequencing sample was made of peripheral blood. Source of these receptors: a man in his fifties or sixties with acute or convalescent COVID-19.

The J gene is TRBJ1-2, the V gene TRBV30; 8 nucleotides line up with TRBD1. Germline lookup yields CDR1 GTSNPN and CDR2 SVGIG (reference sequence). The CDR3 has 17 residues. V shed 0 bases and J 0 bases; nucleotides not matched to a gene: 9. The CDR3 loop reads CAWSVGRGPPTNYGYTF. The DNA for the CDR3 is TGTGCCTGGAGTGTCGGCAGGGGGCCGCCTACTAACTATGGCTACACCTTC.

This clone was counted between two and nine times. The rearrangement links TRBV7-9 to TRBJ2-2; 7 bases are shared with TRBD2. The length of the CDR3 is 17 residues. Trimming removed 8 bases from V and 0 bases from J; junction bases left unmatched: 12. The germline CDR1 and CDR2 sequences are SEHNR and FQNEAQ (reference sequence). In DNA, the CDR3 is TGTGCCAGCGGCCTGGGGGAGGGGTTCGCGAACACCGGGGAGCTGTTTTTT. It encodes CASGLGEGFANTGELFF.

J is TRBJ2-1 and V is TRBV19, with TRBD2 matching 11 bases. The CDR3 spans 17 residues. The germline gives CDR1 LNHDA, CDR2 SQIVND (reference sequence). Trimming removed 3 bases from V and 1 base from J; junction bases left unmatched: 5. CDR3 DNA: TGTGCCAGTAGTATCCCGAGACTAGCGGGGTCCTACAATGAGCAGTTCTTC. Encoded protein: CASSIPRLAGSYNEQFF.

The chain employs TRBV5-1 and TRBJ2-3; 9 positions match TRBD1. The CDR3 spans 13 residues. The J segment lost 9 bases and the V segment lost 2 bases, leaving 4 bases of the junction unmatched. The germline V gene has CDR1 SGHRS and CDR2 YFSETQ. The CDR3 here is CASSLEGTGTQYF. CDR3 DNA: TGCGCCAGCAGCTTAGAAGGGACAGGGACGCAGTATTTT. Using reference TRBV5-1 and TRBJ2-3 for the parts outside the CDR3, the full variable domain is KAGVTQTPRYLIKTRGQQVTLSCSPISGHRSVSWYQQTPGQGLQFLFEYFSETQRNKGNFPGRFSGRQFSNSRSEMNVSTLELGDSALYLCASSLEGTGTQYFGPGTRLTVL.

The chain carries TRBV5-6 and TRBJ2-1; D is possibly TRBD2 (5 bases). Trimming took 2 bases from V and 6 from J, leaving 9 bases between them. The CDR3 length is 13 residues. CDR1 SGHDT and CDR2 YYEEEE come from the germline V gene. The CDR3 sequence is CASSFGSSNEQFF. The CDR3 DNA reads as TGTGCCAGCAGCTTTGGGAGCAGCAATGAGCAGTTCTTC.

The chain employs TRBV9 and TRBJ2-2, with D possibly being TRBD2 (6 bases). V lost 5 bases, J lost 3 bases, and 14 bases lay in between. CDR1 and CDR2 (germline): SGDLS, YYNGEE. CDR3 length: 15 amino acids. The CDR3 loop is CASRAGRVDTGELFF. The CDR3 DNA follows: TGTGCCAGCAGGGCGGGACGGGTGGACACCGGGGAGCTGTTTTTT.

This chain uses TRBV15 with TRBJ2-7; possibly TRBD2 for D (5 bases). CDR1 LNHNV and CDR2 YYDKDF come from the germline V gene (reference sequence). Trimming removed 5 bases from V and 4 bases from J, with 9 bases in between. The CDR3 is 12 residues long. CDR3 sequence (DNA): TGTGCCACCAGCCCGACGGGGTACGAGCAGTACTTC. Its translation: CATSPTGYEQYF.

This chain joins TRBV29-1 and TRBJ1-2; tentatively, D is TRBD1 (6 bases). The ends were cut back, 8 bases at V and 3 bases at J, with 16 bases in the middle. Germline V gene sequence: CDR1 SQVTM, CDR2 ANQGSEA. This CDR3 has 13 amino acids. The CDR3 reads CSLLGGGDYGYTF. The CDR3 DNA reads as TGCAGCCTCTTGGGAGGGGGAGACTATGGCTACACCTTC.

V gene TRBV20-1 combines with J gene TRBJ1-2; 7 bases line up with TRBD1. The V gene's germline CDR1 is DFQATT and CDR2 SNEGSKA (reference sequence). The CDR3 runs 13 residues. The V and J ends lost 3 bases and 3 bases, in that order; junction bases with no gene match: 4. The chain's CDR3 is CSASVGTDYGYTF. The CDR3 region has the DNA TGCAGTGCTAGTGTCGGGACAGACTATGGCTACACCTTC.

This clone appeared many times. This chain connects TRBV28 to TRBJ2-6, with D unresolved. CDR1 MDHEN and CDR2 SYDVKM come from the germline V gene. This CDR3 has 16 residues. Trimming took 4 bases from V and 1 from J, leaving 11 bases between them. CDR3 sequence: CASSSEELSGANVLTF. CDR3 sequence (DNA): TGTGCCAGCAGTTCCGAAGAGCTATCTGGGGCCAACGTCCTGACTTTC.

V is TRBV19 and J is TRBJ1-3; D not resolved. Germline V gene data show CDR1 as LNHDA and CDR2 as SQIVND (reference sequence). The CDR3 consists of 12 residues. Trimming shortened V by 5 bases and J by 3 bases, and 5 bases separated the two germline ends. CDR3 residues: CASSAGGNTIYF. CDR3 coding DNA: TGTGCCAGTAGTGCCGGTGGAAACACCATATATTTT.

The sample holds one count of this clone. The V gene is TRBV5-1, the J gene TRBJ2-5; D is perhaps TRBD2 (5 bases). The CDR3 totals 13 residues. Trimming removed 2 bases at V and 3 bases at J, with 8 bases between. Per the germline V gene, CDR1 is SGHRS and CDR2 is YFSETQ. The CDR3 DNA is TGCGCCAGCAGCTTCGGGGTGGAAGAGACCCAGTACTTC. Translation gives CASSFGVEETQYF.

V and J are TRBV24-1 and TRBJ2-1; 9 bases agree with TRBD2. V shed 2 bases, J shed 3 bases, and the junction held 4 bases outside the gene matches. Germline lookup yields CDR1 KGHDR and CDR2 SFDVKD. The CDR3 runs 16 residues. CDR3 region: CATSDSAGGLYNEQFF. The CDR3, as DNA: TGTGCCACCAGTGATTCAGCGGGGGGTCTCTACAATGAGCAGTTCTTC.